Following are 22 T cell receptor beta chains from one sample sequenced in a study of B cell selection in AIRE deficiency. Sorted regulatory T cells were CD4-positive, CD25-high and CD127-low or negative. Profiling relied on immunoSEQ multiplex PCR, and the TCRdb table lists in-frame clones only, not all of them. The sample shows approximately 26,000 clones, around 93% of them seen only once. Sequenced material: CD4+CD25+ Tregs sorted from PBMCs. These TCRs come from a human donor in good health.

This chain uses TRBV28 with TRBJ1-2; D is ambiguous. The germline gives CDR1 MDHEN, CDR2 SYDVKM. V was pared by 3 bases and J by 0 bases, with 8 bases between. The CDR3 is 14 amino acids. The CDR3: CASSFSQSNYGYTF. DNA for the CDR3: TGTGCCAGCAGTTTCTCCCAGTCTAACTATGGCTACACCTTC.

The rearrangement uses TRBV6-5 and TRBJ2-1; TRBD2 matches 9 bases. Germline-derived CDR1 and CDR2 are MNHEY and SVGAGI. Trimming took 7 bases from V and 2 from J; bases not matched to a gene: 6. CDR3 length: 15 residues. CDR3 nucleotides: TGTGCCAGCAAACCTGAGCGGGGGGCCTACAATGAGCAGTTCTTC. It codes for CASKPERGAYNEQFF.

V and J are TRBV6-1 and TRBJ1-2; 12 bases fit TRBD1. The CDR3 covers 13 residues. Trimming at V came to 11 bases and at J to 13 bases, leaving 14 bases not matched to a gene. CDR1 is MNHNS and CDR2 is SASEGT in the germline V gene. The DNA for the CDR3 is TGTGCCTGCGATCGGGACAGGGGGCTCTTCCCCACCTTC. This gives the protein CACDRDRGLFPTF.

The rearrangement links TRBV12-5 to TRBJ1-4, with D hard to call. The CDR3 is 12 amino acids. CDR1 is LGHNT and CDR2 is FRNRAP in the germline V gene. V lost 5 bases, J lost 8 bases, and 9 bases lay in between. In DNA, the CDR3 is TGTGCTAGTGGTCCCCGGGCAGAAAAACTGTTTTTT. Protein product: CASGPRAEKLFF.

The chain joins TRBV5-6 to TRBJ2-7; D not certain. The germline V gene has CDR1 SGHDT and CDR2 YYEEEE. With 0 bases removed from V and 6 bases from J, the gap between germline ends came to 10 bases. The CDR3 has 13 amino acids. CDR3 sequence (DNA): TGTGCCAGCAGCTTGGGCCAAGGGATCGAGCAGTACTTC. The encoded protein is CASSLGQGIEQYF.

This clone has just one count. This chain connects TRBV5-1 to TRBJ1-1; D unclear. Germline V lookup: CDR1 SGHRS, CDR2 YFSETQ. The CDR3 length is 15 residues. The V end lost 4 bases, the J end lost 11 bases, and 24 bases lay between the germline ends. The CDR3 nucleotides are TGCGCCAGCAGCCCCGGAGGACGGGAGGGTGTGTGGGCTTTCTTT. This translates into CASSPGGREGVWAFF.

This chain joins TRBV5-1 and TRBJ2-7; D assignment may be TRBD1 or TRBD2 (5 bases each). The CDR3 covers 14 residues. Between the trimmed V and J ends, which lost 4 bases and 0 bases, there was a span of 11 bases. CDR1 and CDR2 from the germline V gene are SGHRS and YFSETQ. The CDR3 sequence is CASSRDGVSYEQYF. CDR3 coding DNA: TGCGCCAGCAGCCGGGACGGTGTCTCCTACGAGCAGTACTTC.

The chain has TRBV6-6 and TRBJ2-4; 7 bases map to TRBD1. CDR1 is MNHNY and CDR2 is SVGAGI in the germline V gene (reference sequence). V dropped 4 bases and J dropped 8; count of bases not matched to a gene: 14. This CDR3 comprises 16 residues. The chain's CDR3 is CASSFGDGQDGDIQYF. The CDR3 DNA reads as TGTGCCAGCAGTTTCGGAGACGGACAGGACGGGGACATTCAGTACTTC.

This chain connects TRBV5-1 to TRBJ2-3; 12 bases are shared with TRBD2. The CDR3 has 16 residues. The junction had 5 bases not matched to a gene; V was cut back by 4 bases and J by 2 bases. Looked up from germline, CDR1 is SGHRS and CDR2 is YFSETQ. The DNA for the CDR3 is TGCGCCAGCAGCACTAGCGGGGGGACCTCCACAGATACGCAGTATTTT. It is translated as CASSTSGGTSTDTQYF.

This chain links TRBV6-1 with TRBJ1-2; D gene ambiguous. Germline CDR1 MNHNS, CDR2 SASEGT. This CDR3 is 14 amino acids long. The V gene lost 0 bases and the J gene lost 6 bases, with 11 bases spanning the gap. The CDR3 DNA reads as TGTGCCAGCAGTGAAGCGTGGGGTGTGGATGGCTACACCTTC. It is translated as CASSEAWGVDGYTF.

The gene calls are TRBV6-6 and TRBJ1-5; D remains unclear. Trimming cost V 6 bases and J 4 bases, with 10 bases left between them. This CDR3 has 13 amino acids. Germline values: CDR1 MNHNY, CDR2 SVGAGI (reference sequence). The CDR3, as DNA: TGTGCCAGCAGAAGTCAGCTAAATCAGCCCCAGCATTTT. Its protein product is CASRSQLNQPQHF.

The chain joins TRBV11-3 to TRBJ2-3; TRBD2 agrees at 8 bases. The germline V gene has CDR1 SGHNT and CDR2 YENEEA. CDR3 length equals 15 residues. With V trimmed by 4 bases and J by 6 bases, 9 bases remained unmatched. The CDR3 DNA reads as TGTGCCAGCAGCTCGGGAGGGGGGTTTCTTGATACGCAGTATTTT. The encoded protein is CASSSGGGFLDTQYF.

The chain is built from TRBV7-2 and TRBJ1-1, with a weak D call TRBD1 (5 bases). The CDR3 covers 13 residues. CDR1 and CDR2 (germline): SGHTA, FQGNSA. Trimming took 8 bases from V and 3 from J, leaving 13 bases between them. The CDR3 region has the DNA TGTGCCAGCGTCGGCAGGGCGGACACTGAAGCTTTCTTT. It is translated as CASVGRADTEAFF.

The chain combines TRBV19 with TRBJ1-2; no definite D call. Germline V gives CDR1 LNHDA, CDR2 SQIVND (reference sequence). The germline V and J ends were trimmed by 1 base and 0 bases, with 3 bases remaining between them. There are 13 residues in the CDR3. CDR3 region: CASSIGANYGYTF. CDR3 coding DNA: TGTGCCAGTAGTATAGGGGCTAACTATGGCTACACCTTC.

The chain uses TRBV6-4 and TRBJ2-3; 11 nucleotides align to TRBD2. This CDR3 has 15 residues. The trim removed 6 bases at V and 6 bases at J, leaving 8 bases unmatched. CDR1 and CDR2 (germline): MRHNA, SNTAGT. CDR3: CASSLGLAGGDTQYF. The CDR3 region has the DNA TGTGCCAGCAGCCTCGGACTAGCGGGTGGGGATACGCAGTATTTT.

The chain joins TRBV7-3 to TRBJ2-1, with D tentatively TRBD2 (6 bases). V was shortened by 1 base and J by 0 bases, with 13 bases between the two germline ends. The CDR3 contains 17 residues. CDR1 and CDR2 from the germline V gene are SGHTA and FQGTGA. The CDR3 reads CASSLSGSSGSYNEQFF. CDR3 DNA: TGTGCCAGCAGCTTAAGTGGTAGTAGCGGCTCCTACAATGAGCAGTTCTTC.

V is TRBV28 and J is TRBJ1-2; D uncertain. The CDR3 runs 13 residues. The germline V gene encodes CDR1 MDHEN and CDR2 SYDVKM. Trimming stripped 5 bases from V and 4 bases from J, with 11 bases between. DNA of the CDR3: TGTGCCAGCAGTACAACGGTCGGCTATGGCTACACCTTC. Residues: CASSTTVGYGYTF.

The V gene is TRBV4-3, the J gene TRBJ2-5, with D possibly being TRBD1 or TRBD2 (7 bases each). The CDR3 is made up of 17 amino acids. Germline V CDR1 and CDR2: LGHNA, YSLEER. Trimming pared 2 bases from V and 1 base from J, leaving 17 bases between. CDR3 coding DNA: TGCGCCAGCAGCCAATTCCTACCAGGGGGGGTCCAAGAGACCCAGTACTTC. Translated: CASSQFLPGGVQETQYF.

This clone is medium-sized. V usage is TRBV6-5 and J usage is TRBJ1-4; TRBD1 agrees at 7 bases. V was pared by 4 bases and J by 4 bases, with 3 bases of the junction left unmatched. Germline CDR1 is MNHEY and CDR2 is SVGAGI. The CDR3 runs 14 residues. The CDR3: CASSSRDSNEKLFF. In DNA form, the CDR3 reads TGTGCCAGCAGTTCCCGGGACAGTAATGAAAAACTGTTTTTT.

The genes are TRBV5-1 and TRBJ2-1; tentatively, D is TRBD2 (6 bases). Germline V gives CDR1 SGHRS, CDR2 YFSETQ. V lost 4 bases and J lost 7, with 18 bases in between. This CDR3 is 15 amino acids long. CDR3 amino acids: CASSLQRVVSNEQFF. The CDR3 DNA follows: TGCGCCAGCAGCCTCCAGCGGGTGGTTAGTAATGAGCAGTTCTTC.

The gene calls are TRBV7-9 and TRBJ1-4; 7 positions match TRBD1. The CDR3 has 15 amino acids. V shed 1 base and J 7 bases; nucleotides not matched to a gene: 6. Germline-derived CDR1 and CDR2 are SEHNR and FQNEAQ (reference sequence). The CDR3 sequence: CASSLEGQGGEKLFF. The CDR3 region has the DNA TGTGCCAGCAGCTTAGAGGGTCAGGGGGGTGAAAAACTGTTTTTT.

This rearrangement joins TRBV7-3 to TRBJ2-3; the match to TRBD2 covers 9 bases. The junction had 13 bases not matched to a gene; V was cut back by 3 bases and J by 6 bases. Germline V gives CDR1 SGHTA, CDR2 FQGTGA. The CDR3 spans 17 residues. CDR3 protein: CASSFLPSGGRADTQYF. The CDR3 region has the DNA TGTGCCAGCAGCTTCCTTCCGAGCGGGGGGCGAGCCGATACGCAGTATTTT.